These T cell receptor beta chains were read from a single sample in a study of cytomegalovirus exposure and HLA in healthy donors. TCRdb's copy holds only in-frame clones and misses some; the assay was immunoSEQ multiplex PCR. The profile covers some 150,000 clones, with around four fifths appearing a single time and 1.5% taken by the ten largest. The sequenced sample consisted of PBMCs. These receptors all come from a woman between 18 and 30 years old in good health and CMV-seronegative. The CDR3 runs from the conserved cysteine through the conserved F or W. Expanded clones are given a class, and other clones once, few, many or no size at all.

v_call clone_size cdr3_aa
TRBV5-1 NA CASSLRGSFDSGANVLTF
TRBV18 NA CASSPPGTGVTDTQYF
TRBV6-5 few CASSYSDSLMNTEAFF
TRBV7-6 NA CASRITERHGTSGGAGEQFF
TRBV10-3 NA CAITGTGGLTEAFF
TRBV18 NA CASSLFDSATNEKLFF
TRBV29-1 NA CSVAVFPSGNTIYF
TRBV19 NA CASSIGGIDTGELFF
TRBV11-3 few CASSLDNWTGFTEAFF
TRBV5-1 once CASSGRSSGGADTQYF
TRBV6-5 NA CASRLQGANTEAFF
TRBV6-5 NA CASSYGTPRGEQYF
TRBV28 NA CASSLFEGTGGYNEQFF
TRBV19 NA CASSIVWHRGRNQPQHF
TRBV19 NA CASATSGGVFYNEQFF
TRBV27 NA CASSRGGHDTQYF
TRBV19 NA CASSTPGLGNTEAFF
TRBV29-1 NA CSVEWGLRENTEAFF
TRBV30 once CAWNRGSSYEQYF
TRBV9 NA CASSPPNREAYEQYF
TRBV11-2 NA CASSLGARGGGSTDTQYF
TRBV4-2 NA CASSQGIASAGGRTGELFF
TRBV5-1 NA CASAQRQASTDTQYF
TRBV19 NA CASSMRQGYNSPLHF
TRBV15 NA CATSREQGSYGYTF
TRBV6-1 NA CASSGKQGDYGYTF
TRBV5-1 NA CANSFQGSGYGYTF